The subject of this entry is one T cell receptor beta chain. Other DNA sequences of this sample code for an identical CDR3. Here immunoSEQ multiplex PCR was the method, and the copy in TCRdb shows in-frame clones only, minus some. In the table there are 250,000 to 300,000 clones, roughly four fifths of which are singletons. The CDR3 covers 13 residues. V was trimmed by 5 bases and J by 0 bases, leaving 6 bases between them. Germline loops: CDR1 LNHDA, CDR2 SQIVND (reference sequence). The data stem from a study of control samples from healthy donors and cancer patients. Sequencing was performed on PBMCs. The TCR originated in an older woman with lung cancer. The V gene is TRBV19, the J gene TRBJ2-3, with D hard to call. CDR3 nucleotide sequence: TGTGCCAGTAGTGCCGGCAGCACAGATACGCAGTATTTT. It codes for CASSAGSTDTQYF.